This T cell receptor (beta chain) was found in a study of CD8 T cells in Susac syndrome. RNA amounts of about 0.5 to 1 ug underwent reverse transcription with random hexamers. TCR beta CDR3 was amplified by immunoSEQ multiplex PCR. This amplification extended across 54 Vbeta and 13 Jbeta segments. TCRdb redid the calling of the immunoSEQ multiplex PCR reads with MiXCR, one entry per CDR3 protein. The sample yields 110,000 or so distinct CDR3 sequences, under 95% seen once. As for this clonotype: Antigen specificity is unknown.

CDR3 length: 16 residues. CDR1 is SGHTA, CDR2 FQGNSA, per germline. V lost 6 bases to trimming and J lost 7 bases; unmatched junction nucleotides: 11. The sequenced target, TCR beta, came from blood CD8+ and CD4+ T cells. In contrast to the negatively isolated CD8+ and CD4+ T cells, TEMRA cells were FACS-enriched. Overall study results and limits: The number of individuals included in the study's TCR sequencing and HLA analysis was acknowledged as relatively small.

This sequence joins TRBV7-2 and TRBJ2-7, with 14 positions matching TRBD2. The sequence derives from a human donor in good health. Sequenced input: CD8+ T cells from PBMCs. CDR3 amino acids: CASRPGTSGSGREQYF. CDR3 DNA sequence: TGTGCCAGCAGACCCGGGACTAGCGGGAGTGGGAGGGAGCAGTACTTC.